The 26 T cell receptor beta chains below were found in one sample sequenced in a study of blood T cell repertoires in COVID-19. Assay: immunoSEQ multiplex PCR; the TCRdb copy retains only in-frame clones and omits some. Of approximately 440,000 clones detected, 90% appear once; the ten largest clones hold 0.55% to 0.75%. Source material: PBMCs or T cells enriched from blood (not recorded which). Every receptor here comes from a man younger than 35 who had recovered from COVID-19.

CDR3 residues: CASSQVRGDRGNQPQHF. In nucleotides, the CDR3 is TGTGCCAGCAGCCAAGTCCGAGGGGACAGGGGCAATCAGCCCCAGCATTTT. The genes are TRBV4-2 and TRBJ1-5; 9 nucleotides match TRBD1. In germline, CDR1 is LGHNA, CDR2 YNFKEQ. This CDR3 has 17 residues. The junction had 6 bases not matched to a gene; V was cut back by 1 base and J by 2 bases.

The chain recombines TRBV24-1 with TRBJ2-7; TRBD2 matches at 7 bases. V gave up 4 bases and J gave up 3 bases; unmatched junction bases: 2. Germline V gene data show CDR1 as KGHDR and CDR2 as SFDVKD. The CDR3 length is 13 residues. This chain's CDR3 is CATSERGIYEQYF. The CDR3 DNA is TGTGCCACCAGTGAGCGGGGGATCTACGAGCAGTACTTC.

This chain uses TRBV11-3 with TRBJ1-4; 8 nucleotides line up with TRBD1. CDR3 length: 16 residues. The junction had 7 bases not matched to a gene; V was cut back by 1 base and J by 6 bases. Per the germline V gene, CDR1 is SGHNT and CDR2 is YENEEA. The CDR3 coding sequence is TGTGCCAGCAGCTTAGGGGACCAGGGGGCGCATGAAAAACTGTTTTTT. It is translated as CASSLGDQGAHEKLFF.

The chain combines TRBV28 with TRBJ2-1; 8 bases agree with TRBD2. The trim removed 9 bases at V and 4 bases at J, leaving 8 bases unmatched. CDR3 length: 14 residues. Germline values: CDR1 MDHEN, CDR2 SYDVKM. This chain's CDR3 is CASLSGRRYNEQFF. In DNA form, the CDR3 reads TGTGCCAGTTTAAGCGGGAGACGGTACAATGAGCAGTTCTTC.

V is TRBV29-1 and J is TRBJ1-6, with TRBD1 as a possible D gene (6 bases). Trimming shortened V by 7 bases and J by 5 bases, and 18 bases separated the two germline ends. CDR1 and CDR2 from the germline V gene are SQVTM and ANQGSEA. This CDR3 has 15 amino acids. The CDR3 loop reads CSGPLQGSDNSPLHF. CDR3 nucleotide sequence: TGCAGCGGTCCCTTACAGGGTTCTGATAATTCACCCCTCCACTTT.

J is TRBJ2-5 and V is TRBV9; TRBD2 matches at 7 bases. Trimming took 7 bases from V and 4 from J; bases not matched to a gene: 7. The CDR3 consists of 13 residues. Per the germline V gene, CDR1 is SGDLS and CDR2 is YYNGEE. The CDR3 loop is CASGAGALETQYF. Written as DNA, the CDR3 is TGTGCCAGCGGGGCGGGAGCTTTAGAGACCCAGTACTTC.

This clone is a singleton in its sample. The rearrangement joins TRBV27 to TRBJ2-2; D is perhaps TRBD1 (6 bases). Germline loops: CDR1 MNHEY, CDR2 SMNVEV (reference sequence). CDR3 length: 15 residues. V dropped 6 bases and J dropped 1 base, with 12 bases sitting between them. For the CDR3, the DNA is TGTGCCAGCAGACCGGACAGCCTGAACACCGGGGAGCTGTTTTTT. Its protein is CASRPDSLNTGELFF.

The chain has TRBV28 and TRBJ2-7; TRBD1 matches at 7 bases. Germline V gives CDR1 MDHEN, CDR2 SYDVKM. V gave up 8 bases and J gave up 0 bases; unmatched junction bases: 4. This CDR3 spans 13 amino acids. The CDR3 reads CASGTVHSYEQYF. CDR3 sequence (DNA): TGTGCCAGCGGGACAGTCCACTCCTACGAGCAGTACTTC.

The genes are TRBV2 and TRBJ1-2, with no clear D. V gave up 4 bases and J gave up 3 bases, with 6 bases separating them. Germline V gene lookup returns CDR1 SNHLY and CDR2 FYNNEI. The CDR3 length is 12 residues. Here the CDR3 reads CASSASDYGYTF. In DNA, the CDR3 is TGTGCCAGCAGTGCGTCGGACTATGGCTACACCTTC. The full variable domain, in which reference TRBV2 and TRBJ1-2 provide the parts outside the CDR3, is EPEVTQTPSHQVTQMGQEVILRCVPISNHLYFYWYRQILGQKVEFLVSFYNNEISEKSEIFDDQFSVERPDGSNFTLKIRSTKLEDSAMYFCASSASDYGYTFGSGTRLTVV.

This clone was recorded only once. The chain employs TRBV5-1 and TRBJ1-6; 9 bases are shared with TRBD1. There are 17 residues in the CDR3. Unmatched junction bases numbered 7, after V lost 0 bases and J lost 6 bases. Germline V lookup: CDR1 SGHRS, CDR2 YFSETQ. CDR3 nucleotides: TGCGCCAGCAGCTTGGCCGAGGACAGGGGTCCTAATTCACCCCTCCACTTT. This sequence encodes CASSLAEDRGPNSPLHF. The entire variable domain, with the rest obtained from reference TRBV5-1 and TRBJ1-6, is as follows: KAGVTQTPRYLIKTRGQQVTLSCSPISGHRSVSWYQQTPGQGLQFLFEYFSETQRNKGNFPGRFSGRQFSNSRSEMNVSTLELGDSALYLCASSLAEDRGPNSPLHFGNGTRLTVT.

The DNA of the CDR3 is TGTGCCAGCAGTAAATGGACAGACGAGACACCCCTCCACTTT. As protein: CASSKWTDETPLHF. V and J are TRBV27 and TRBJ1-6; D might be TRBD1 (6 bases). Germline V gene lookup returns CDR1 MNHEY and CDR2 SMNVEV (reference sequence). Trimming shortened V by 5 bases and J by 11 bases, and 16 bases separated the two germline ends. The CDR3 has 14 amino acids.

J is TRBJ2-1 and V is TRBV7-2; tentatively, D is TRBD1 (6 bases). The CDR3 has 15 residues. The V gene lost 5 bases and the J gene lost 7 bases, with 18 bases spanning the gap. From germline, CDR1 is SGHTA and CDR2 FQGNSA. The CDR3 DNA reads TGTGCCAGCAGCCTGGACAGTCTAACTCAAAATGAGCAGTTCTTC. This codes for CASSLDSLTQNEQFF.

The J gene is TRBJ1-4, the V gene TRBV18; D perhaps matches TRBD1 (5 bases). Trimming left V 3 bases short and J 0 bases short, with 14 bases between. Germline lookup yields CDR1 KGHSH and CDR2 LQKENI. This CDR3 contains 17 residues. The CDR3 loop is CASSPDGGVATNEKLFF. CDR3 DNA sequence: TGTGCCAGCTCACCTGACGGGGGGGTTGCAACTAATGAAAAACTGTTTTTT.

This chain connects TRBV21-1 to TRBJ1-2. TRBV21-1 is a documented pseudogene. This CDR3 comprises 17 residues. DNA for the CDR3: TGTGCCAGCAGCTCCCACCTGGGGGGAGAATGGAGCTATGGCTACACCTTC. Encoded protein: CASSSHLGGEWSYGYTF.

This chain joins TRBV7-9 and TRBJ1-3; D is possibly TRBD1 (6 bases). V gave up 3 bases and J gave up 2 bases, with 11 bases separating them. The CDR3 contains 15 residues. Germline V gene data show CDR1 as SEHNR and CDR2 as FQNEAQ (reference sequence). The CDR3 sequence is CASSFGRGAGNTIYF. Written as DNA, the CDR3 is TGTGCCAGCAGCTTTGGCAGGGGAGCTGGAAACACCATATATTTT.

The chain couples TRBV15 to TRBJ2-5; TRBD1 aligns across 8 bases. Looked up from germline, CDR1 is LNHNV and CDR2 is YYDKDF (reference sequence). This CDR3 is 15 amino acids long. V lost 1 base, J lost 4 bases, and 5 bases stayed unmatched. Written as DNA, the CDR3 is TGTGCCACCAGCAGAGTTCTTGGACAGGGAGAGACCCAGTACTTC. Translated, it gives CATSRVLGQGETQYF.

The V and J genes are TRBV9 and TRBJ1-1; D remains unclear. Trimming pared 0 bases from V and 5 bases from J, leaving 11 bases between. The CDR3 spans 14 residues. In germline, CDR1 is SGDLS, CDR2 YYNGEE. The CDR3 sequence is CASSVAQEVTEAFF. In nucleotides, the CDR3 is TGTGCCAGCAGCGTAGCTCAGGAGGTTACTGAAGCTTTCTTT.

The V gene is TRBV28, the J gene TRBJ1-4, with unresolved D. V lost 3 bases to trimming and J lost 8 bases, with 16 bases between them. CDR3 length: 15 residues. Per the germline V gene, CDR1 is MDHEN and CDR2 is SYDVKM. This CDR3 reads CASSFRQSAREKLFF. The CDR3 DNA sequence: TGTGCCAGCAGTTTCCGCCAAAGCGCGAGAGAAAAACTGTTTTTT. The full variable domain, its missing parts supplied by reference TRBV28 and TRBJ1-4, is DVKVTQSSRYLVKRTGEKVFLECVQDMDHENMFWYRQDPGLGLRLIYFSYDVKMKEKGDIPEGYSVSREKKERFSLILESASTNQTSMYLCASSFRQSAREKLFFGSGTQLSVL.

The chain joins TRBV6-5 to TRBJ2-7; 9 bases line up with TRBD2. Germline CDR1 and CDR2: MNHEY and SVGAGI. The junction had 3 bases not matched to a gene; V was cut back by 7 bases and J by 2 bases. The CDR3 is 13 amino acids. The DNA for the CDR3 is TGTGCCAGCAAGACTAGCGGACCCTACGAGCAGTACTTC. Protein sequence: CASKTSGPYEQYF.

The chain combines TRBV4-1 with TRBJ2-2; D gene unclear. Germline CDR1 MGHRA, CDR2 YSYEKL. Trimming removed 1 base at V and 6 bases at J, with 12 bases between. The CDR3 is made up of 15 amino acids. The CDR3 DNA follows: TGCGCCAGCAGCCAAGTAGGAACAGTGTCCGGGGAGCTGTTTTTT. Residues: CASSQVGTVSGELFF.

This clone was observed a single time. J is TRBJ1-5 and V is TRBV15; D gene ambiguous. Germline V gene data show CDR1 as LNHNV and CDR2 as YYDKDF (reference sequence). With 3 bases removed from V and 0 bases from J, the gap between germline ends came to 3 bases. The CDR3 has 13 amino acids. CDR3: CATSRSSNQPQHF. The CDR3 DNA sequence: TGTGCCACCAGCAGGAGTAGCAATCAGCCCCAGCATTTT.

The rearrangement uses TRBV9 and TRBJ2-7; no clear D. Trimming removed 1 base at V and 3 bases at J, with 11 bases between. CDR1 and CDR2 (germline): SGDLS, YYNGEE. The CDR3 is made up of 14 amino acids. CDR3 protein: CASSVTPGSYEQYF. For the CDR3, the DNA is TGTGCCAGCAGCGTAACTCCAGGAAGCTACGAGCAGTACTTC.

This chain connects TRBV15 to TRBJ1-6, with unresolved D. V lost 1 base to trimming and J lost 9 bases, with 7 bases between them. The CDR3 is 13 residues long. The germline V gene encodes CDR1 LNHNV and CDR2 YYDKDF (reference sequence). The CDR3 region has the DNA TGTGCCACCAGCAGAGGTACATTTTCACCCCTCCACTTT. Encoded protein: CATSRGTFSPLHF.

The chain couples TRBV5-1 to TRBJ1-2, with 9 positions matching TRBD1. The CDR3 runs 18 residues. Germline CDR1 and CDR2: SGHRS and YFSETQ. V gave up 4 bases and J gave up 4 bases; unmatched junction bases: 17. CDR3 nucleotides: TGCGCCAGCAGCCCGTCCGGGACAGGGAGGGTCTCGGCCTATGGCTACACCTTC. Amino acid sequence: CASSPSGTGRVSAYGYTF.

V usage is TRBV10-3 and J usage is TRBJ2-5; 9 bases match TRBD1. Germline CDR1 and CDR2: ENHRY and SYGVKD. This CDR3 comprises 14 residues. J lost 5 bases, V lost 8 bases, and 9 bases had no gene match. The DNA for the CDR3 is TGTGCCATCGGAGGACAGGGGCCTCTGGAGACCCAGTACTTC. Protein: CAIGGQGPLETQYF.

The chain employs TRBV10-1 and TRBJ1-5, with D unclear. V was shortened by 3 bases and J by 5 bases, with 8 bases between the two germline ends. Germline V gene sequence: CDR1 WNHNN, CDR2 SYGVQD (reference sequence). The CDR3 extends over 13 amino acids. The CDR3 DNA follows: TGCGCCAGCAGTGAAGCGCGGGATCAGCCCCAGCATTTT. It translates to CASSEARDQPQHF.